These 15 T cell receptor beta chains were sequenced from one sample in a study of blood T cell repertoires in COVID-19. Clones were read by immunoSEQ multiplex PCR, and TCRdb kept only the in-frame ones, dropping some. The sample contains 470,000 or so clones, 70% to 90% of which appear only once. The sample comprised peripheral blood. These receptors all stem from a human donor in a cohort sampled during active COVID-19.

V and J are TRBV2 and TRBJ2-2, with TRBD1 matching 9 bases. Germline values: CDR1 SNHLY, CDR2 FYNNEI. V trimming: 5 bases; J trimming: 5 bases; junction bases outside the gene matches: 9. The CDR3 spans 16 residues. CDR3 residues: CASSLQGAHVTGELFF. The CDR3 DNA follows: TGTGCCAGCAGTCTACAGGGGGCACATGTAACCGGGGAGCTGTTTTTT.

J is TRBJ1-6 and V is TRBV30; weak D call: TRBD1 (5 bases). Trimming removed 8 bases at V and 0 bases at J, with 17 bases between. The germline gives CDR1 GTSNPN, CDR2 SVGIG (reference sequence). The CDR3 is 16 amino acids. The CDR3 sequence is CAGPRTTSSYNSPLHF. CDR3 bases: TGTGCCGGCCCTAGGACAACGAGCTCCTATAATTCACCCCTCCACTTT.

This chain joins TRBV6-6 and TRBJ1-1; D possibly corresponds to TRBD1 (6 bases). V lost 6 bases to trimming and J lost 5 bases, with 16 bases between them. The CDR3 has 14 residues. Per germline, CDR1 MNHNY and CDR2 SVGAGI (reference sequence). The CDR3 nucleotides are TGTGCCAGCAGGGAGGCAGGGGATTGGACTGAAGCTTTCTTT. The encoded protein is CASREAGDWTEAFF.

Comment on this clone: This sample includes further DNA sequences coding for the same CDR3. V usage is TRBV18 and J usage is TRBJ1-4, with 8 bases identical to TRBD1. Germline trimming cut 4 bases from V and 4 bases from J; bases unmatched to any gene: 2. The CDR3 totals 14 residues. The germline V gene has CDR1 KGHSH and CDR2 LQKENI. Here the CDR3 DNA reads TGTGCCAGCTCACAGGGACAGGATAATGAAAAACTGTTTTTT. It translates to CASSQGQDNEKLFF.

This clone was recorded only once. The V and J genes are TRBV11-2 and TRBJ2-5, with 12 bases fitting TRBD1. Losses at the gene ends were 0 bases for V and 5 bases for J; bases not matched to a gene: 7. The CDR3 runs 17 residues. Looked up from germline, CDR1 is SGHAT and CDR2 is FQNNGV. The CDR3 loop reads CASSLEGTGGIGETQYF. The CDR3 region has the DNA TGTGCCAGCAGCTTAGAAGGGACAGGGGGCATTGGGGAGACCCAGTACTTC.

The V and J genes are TRBV4-3 and TRBJ2-3; the match to TRBD2 covers 7 bases. V lost 7 bases to trimming and J lost 4 bases; unmatched junction nucleotides: 14. This CDR3 is 16 amino acids long. In germline, CDR1 is LGHNA, CDR2 YSLEER. CDR3 in DNA: TGCGCCAGCAATTACCAGCTAGGCGGGAGTTCAGATACGCAGTATTTT. Translation: CASNYQLGGSSDTQYF.

This CDR3 reads CASSLGQGAGELFF. For the CDR3, the DNA is TGCGCCAGCAGCTTGGGACAGGGGGCCGGGGAGCTGTTTTTT. The chain uses TRBV5-1 and TRBJ2-2, with 9 bases matching TRBD1. The CDR3 loop spans 14 amino acids. With 0 bases clipped from V and 6 bases from J, the junction kept 0 bases outside the gene matches. The germline V gene has CDR1 SGHRS and CDR2 YFSETQ.

The V gene is TRBV30, the J gene TRBJ2-2, with 12 nucleotides matching TRBD1. Germline-derived CDR1 and CDR2 are GTSNPN and SVGIG (reference sequence). Losses at the gene ends were 4 bases for V and 3 bases for J; bases not matched to a gene: 6. There are 16 residues in the CDR3. This CDR3 is CAWMGQGAVDTGELFF. CDR3 coding DNA: TGTGCCTGGATGGGACAGGGGGCCGTGGACACCGGGGAGCTGTTTTTT.

The gene calls are TRBV3-1 (or the pseudogene TRBV3-2) and TRBJ2-1; 7 nucleotides align to TRBD1. Looked up from germline, CDR1 is LGHDT and CDR2 is YNNKEL (reference sequence). The CDR3 contains 16 residues. J lost 4 bases, V lost 6 bases, and 12 bases had no gene match. As DNA, the CDR3 is TGTGCCAGCAGGTTCGGATCAGGACAGGTTTACAATGAGCAGTTCTTC. The encoded protein is CASRFGSGQVYNEQFF.

This chain links TRBV6-5 with TRBJ1-1; possibly TRBD1 for D (5 bases). V was trimmed by 7 bases and J by 3 bases, leaving 18 bases between them. The CDR3 is 15 amino acids. Germline CDR1 reads MNHEY; CDR2 reads SVGAGI. Here the CDR3 DNA reads TGTGCCAGCACAGGAGGGGCGTTTGGGTACACTGAAGCTTTCTTT. Residues: CASTGGAFGYTEAFF.

This clone was seen a single time. The V and J genes are TRBV9 and TRBJ2-2, with D maybe TRBD1 (5 bases). The germline V gene has CDR1 SGDLS and CDR2 YYNGEE. This CDR3 comprises 17 residues. The V end was cut by 5 bases, the J end by 3 bases, with 20 bases between. The CDR3, as DNA: TGTGCCAGCAGGTCCCCTCGGGTAGGGGCGGACACCGGGGAGCTGTTTTTT. Translation gives CASRSPRVGADTGELFF.

The V gene is TRBV30, the J gene TRBJ1-3; D might be TRBD1 (5 bases). Trimming removed 5 bases from V and 0 bases from J, with 14 bases in between. Germline V CDR1 and CDR2: GTSNPN, SVGIG (reference sequence). The CDR3 has 15 amino acids. CDR3 protein: CAWYDSPYSGNTIYF. In DNA, the CDR3 is TGTGCCTGGTATGACAGCCCCTACTCTGGAAACACCATATATTTT.

This clone was counted once. The gene calls are TRBV3-1 (or the pseudogene TRBV3-2) and TRBJ1-1, with D possibly matching TRBD1 (6 bases). Germline lookup yields CDR1 LGHDT and CDR2 YNNKEL (reference sequence). V gave up 1 base and J gave up 6 bases, with 15 bases separating them. This CDR3 spans 15 amino acids. CDR3 sequence: CASSQGQGLNSEAFF. CDR3 DNA sequence: TGTGCCAGCAGCCAAGGGCAGGGGCTTAATTCTGAAGCTTTCTTT.

The chain links TRBV20-1 to TRBJ1-1; a possible D gene is TRBD1 (6 bases). Germline loops: CDR1 DFQATT, CDR2 SNEGSKA (reference sequence). The CDR3 consists of 15 residues. V was cut by 3 bases and J by 1 base, with 15 bases left in between. The CDR3 sequence: CSASDWGLRNTEAFF. The DNA of the CDR3 is TGCAGTGCTAGTGATTGGGGGCTTCGGAACACTGAAGCTTTCTTT.

Only one count was recorded for this clone. V gene TRBV27 combines with J gene TRBJ2-1, with 8 bases fitting TRBD1. This CDR3 comprises 15 residues. J was trimmed by 7 bases and V by 5 bases; bases with no gene match: 10. Germline V gene sequence: CDR1 MNHEY, CDR2 SMNVEV (reference sequence). This CDR3 reads CASSPPGRGRNEQFF. As DNA, the CDR3 is TGTGCCAGCAGTCCCCCCGGCAGGGGGCGGAATGAGCAGTTCTTC.